Listed here are 18 T cell receptor beta chains from one sample, sequenced in a study of graft-versus-host responses after intestinal transplantation. Method: immunoSEQ multiplex PCR; TCRdb's copy keeps in-frame clones and lacks some. The table lists 20,000 to 30,000 clones, around 40% of them singletons, with around 0.66% in the top ten. This material consisted of alloreactive CD4+ T cells from a mixed lymphocyte reaction culture, taken before intestinal transplant. Stated subset: CFSE-low proliferating T cells sorted from roughly 6-day pre-transplant mixed lymphocyte reaction (GvH or HvG direction). The receptors shown here come from a human patient who received an intestinal transplant.

The chain uses TRBV5-1 and TRBJ2-2; the D gene is possibly TRBD1 (5 bases). Germline V gene sequence: CDR1 SGHRS, CDR2 YFSETQ. The CDR3 runs 14 residues. The ends were cut back, 5 bases at V and 2 bases at J, with 10 bases in the middle. CDR3 amino acids: CASRRQRNTGELFF. The CDR3 region has the DNA TGCGCCAGCAGGAGACAGAGAAACACCGGGGAGCTGTTTTTT.

V gene TRBV2 combines with J gene TRBJ1-5; the D gene is possibly TRBD1 (6 bases). The germline gives CDR1 SNHLY, CDR2 FYNNEI. The CDR3 spans 13 residues. The germline V and J ends were trimmed by 6 bases and 5 bases, with 11 bases remaining between them. The CDR3 loop reads CASRPGVHQPQHF. CDR3 coding DNA: TGTGCCAGCAGGCCAGGGGTACATCAGCCCCAGCATTTT. Supplemented by reference TRBV2 and TRBJ1-5, the full variable domain reads EPEVTQTPSHQVTQMGQEVILRCVPISNHLYFYWYRQILGQKVEFLVSFYNNEISEKSEIFDDQFSVERPDGSNFTLKIRSTKLEDSAMYFCASRPGVHQPQHFGDGTRLSIL.

Only a few counts were recorded for this clone. V and J are TRBV28 and TRBJ2-5; 9 nucleotides agree with TRBD2. Germline CDR1 reads MDHEN; CDR2 reads SYDVKM. J gave up 9 bases and V 3 bases, and 11 bases lay outside the gene matches. The CDR3 has 15 amino acids. Here the CDR3 reads CASSFAGGPFWAQYF. The CDR3 DNA sequence: TGTGCCAGCAGTTTCGCGGGAGGGCCCTTCTGGGCCCAGTACTTC.

The genes are TRBV11-3 and TRBJ1-6; D possibly corresponds to TRBD1 (5 bases). This CDR3 spans 15 amino acids. Germline values: CDR1 SGHNT, CDR2 YENEEA. V dropped 5 bases and J dropped 7 bases, with 15 bases sitting between them. As DNA, the CDR3 is TGTGCCAGCAGCCAACTTGGGGCCGGCAATTCACCCCTCCACTTT. It yields the protein CASSQLGAGNSPLHF.

Relative to its sample, this clone is medium-sized. The V gene is TRBV10-3, the J gene TRBJ2-1; 7 bases align to TRBD2. The junction had 5 bases not matched to a gene; V was cut back by 6 bases and J by 6 bases. This CDR3 contains 13 residues. Germline CDR1 and CDR2: ENHRY and SYGVKD. CDR3 amino acids: CAISQRDGNEQFF. The CDR3 DNA reads as TGTGCCATCAGCCAGCGGGACGGCAATGAGCAGTTCTTC.

The chain combines TRBV4-3 with TRBJ2-1; TRBD1 agrees at 10 bases. CDR3 length: 15 amino acids. Trimming at V came to 4 bases and at J to 6 bases, leaving 6 bases not matched to a gene. Germline lookup yields CDR1 LGHNA and CDR2 YSLEER. Here the CDR3 reads CASSLPGTGVNEQFF. CDR3 nucleotides: TGCGCCAGCAGCCTTCCCGGGACAGGGGTCAATGAGCAGTTCTTC.

The table lists this clone with a few counts. This rearrangement joins TRBV6-5 to TRBJ1-1; no clear D gene. Trimming pared 5 bases from V and 8 bases from J, leaving 18 bases between. This CDR3 has 14 residues. Germline values: CDR1 MNHEY, CDR2 SVGAGI. In DNA form, the CDR3 reads TGTGCCAGCAGTACGACAACGATTTCGGCCGAAGCTTTCTTT. Encoded protein: CASSTTTISAEAFF.

V is TRBV28 and J is TRBJ2-6; a weak D match, TRBD2 (5 bases). The germline CDR1 and CDR2 sequences are MDHEN and SYDVKM. Trimming stripped 6 bases from V and 1 base from J, with 13 bases between. The CDR3 has 16 residues. In DNA, the CDR3 is TGTGCCAGCAGATTAACCGGGGTATCTGGGGCCAACGTCCTGACTTTC. This encodes CASRLTGVSGANVLTF.

The V call is TRBV12-5, the J call TRBJ1-5, with D uncertain. CDR1 and CDR2 (germline): LGHNT, FRNRAP. This CDR3 region has 17 residues. V dropped 6 bases and J dropped 0 bases, with 18 bases sitting between them. The CDR3 protein is CASGGLYGSNSNQPQHF. CDR3 sequence (DNA): TGTGCTAGTGGCGGACTTTACGGATCCAATAGCAATCAGCCCCAGCATTTT.

The V and J genes are TRBV29-1 and TRBJ2-1; 8 bases match TRBD1. Germline trimming cut 7 bases from V and 3 bases from J; bases unmatched to any gene: 14. Germline V gene lookup returns CDR1 SQVTM and CDR2 ANQGSEA. The CDR3 length is 16 residues. CDR3 coding DNA: TGCAGCGCTACTGTGACAGGGGTAACCCACTACAATGAGCAGTTCTTC. Translated, it gives CSATVTGVTHYNEQFF.

This clone showed up just a few times. The chain links TRBV5-1 to TRBJ2-3; D is unresolved. The CDR3 spans 17 residues. Per the germline V gene, CDR1 is SGHRS and CDR2 is YFSETQ. V gave up 7 bases and J gave up 0 bases, with 21 bases separating them. For the CDR3, the DNA is TGCGCCAGCTCCCACGGCCCAAACAGACCTAGCACAGATACGCAGTATTTT. Protein sequence: CASSHGPNRPSTDTQYF. Full variable domain (remainder filled in from reference TRBV5-1 and TRBJ2-3): KAGVTQTPRYLIKTRGQQVTLSCSPISGHRSVSWYQQTPGQGLQFLFEYFSETQRNKGNFPGRFSGRQFSNSRSEMNVSTLELGDSALYLCASSHGPNRPSTDTQYFGPGTRLTVL.

This clone occurred a few times. The genes are TRBV6-5 and TRBJ2-1, with 7 bases that match TRBD1. Germline V lookup: CDR1 MNHEY, CDR2 SVGAGI. This CDR3 spans 12 amino acids. After removal of 0 bases from V and 11 bases from J, the junction contained 1 base not matched to a gene. In DNA form, the CDR3 reads TGTGCCAGCAGTTACTCGGGACAGCAGCAGTTCTTC. As protein: CASSYSGQQQFF.

This clone was counted between two and nine times. The chain combines TRBV7-2 with TRBJ1-2, with a tentative D call TRBD1 (6 bases). The V and J ends lost 1 base and 0 bases respectively, with 9 bases between them. CDR1 is SGHTA and CDR2 is FQGNSA in the germline V gene. There are 15 residues in the CDR3. In DNA form, the CDR3 reads TGTGCCAGCAGCTTAGAGACAGGCGCTAACTATGGCTACACCTTC. This gives the protein CASSLETGANYGYTF.

This clone has just one count. This sequence joins TRBV5-1 and TRBJ2-1; 9 bases fit TRBD2. The CDR3 is 15 amino acids. After removal of 4 bases from V and 4 bases from J, the junction contained 6 bases not matched to a gene. Per the germline V gene, CDR1 is SGHRS and CDR2 is YFSETQ. The CDR3 reads CASSVAGVSYNEQFF. CDR3 DNA sequence: TGCGCCAGCAGCGTAGCGGGAGTAAGTTACAATGAGCAGTTCTTC.

This clone has a handful of counts. The rearrangement joins TRBV5-1 to TRBJ2-7, with D maybe TRBD2 (5 bases). V was clipped by 4 bases and J by 2 bases, with 16 bases between them. The CDR3 is 15 residues long. The germline CDR1 and CDR2 sequences are SGHRS and YFSETQ. The CDR3 sequence is CASSGRGMPAYEQYF. DNA of the CDR3: TGCGCCAGCAGCGGCCGGGGAATGCCGGCCTACGAGCAGTACTTC.

This rearrangement joins TRBV2 to TRBJ2-1; D is ambiguous. The CDR3 has 13 amino acids. Germline CDR1 reads SNHLY; CDR2 reads FYNNEI. The V end was cut by 7 bases, the J end by 7 bases, with 14 bases between. As DNA, the CDR3 is TGTGCCAGCATTATATCGGGTTTTAATGAGCAGTTCTTC. Its protein is CASIISGFNEQFF.

The CDR3 DNA reads as TGCGCCAGCAGCATCGGACTAGCGGGAGTTCTCGATGAGCAGTTCTTC. Protein product: CASSIGLAGVLDEQFF. The chain has TRBV5-1 and TRBJ2-1, with 13 bases matching TRBD2. The CDR3 runs to 16 residues. The germline CDR1 and CDR2 sequences are SGHRS and YFSETQ. The V gene end was trimmed by 4 bases and the J gene end by 8 bases; junction bases not matched to a gene: 9.

The sample holds a few counts of this clone. The chain employs TRBV5-6 and TRBJ1-2; 7 bases are a match to TRBD1. The germline V gene encodes CDR1 SGHDT and CDR2 YYEEEE. The CDR3 runs 12 residues. The ends lost 2 bases at V and 8 bases at J; junction bases unmatched: 3. This CDR3 is CASSFPDRGYTF. The CDR3 bases are TGTGCCAGCAGCTTCCCGGACAGGGGCTACACCTTC.